The 30 T cell receptor beta chains in this list originate from one sample, sequenced in a study of cytomegalovirus exposure and HLA in healthy donors. PCR used 60 Vbeta primers and 13 Jbeta primers. TCRdb's table, derived via immunoSEQ multiplex PCR, lists solely in-frame clones and lacks some. The table has a few hundred thousand clones, roughly 70% seen once. The sample consisted of PBMCs. Receptors originate from a female donor in good health and CMV-seronegative.

This clone was recorded once. The chain joins TRBV6-1 to TRBJ2-7; TRBD1 matches at 8 bases. Germline lookup yields CDR1 MNHNS and CDR2 SASEGT. CDR3 length: 15 residues. The trim removed 4 bases at V and 2 bases at J, leaving 7 bases unmatched. As DNA, the CDR3 is TGTGCCAGCAGTGCCTCTTCACAGGGGGCCTACGAGCAGTACTTC. Its translation is CASSASSQGAYEQYF.

This clone was counted only a few times. An end of the junction does not agree with germline; a read error may underlie this. This sample includes further DNA sequences coding for the same CDR3. This rearrangement joins TRBV20-1 to TRBJ2-7; D not certain. Per germline, CDR1 DFQATT and CDR2 SNEGSKA (reference sequence). This CDR3 has 11 amino acids. The CDR3 DNA reads as TGCAGTGCTGGAGACGCCTACGAGCAGTACTTC. Its protein is CSAGDAYEQYF.

The chain uses TRBV9 and TRBJ2-2; 9 positions match TRBD2. The trim removed 3 bases at V and 4 bases at J, leaving 10 bases unmatched. The CDR3 contains 17 residues. Germline values: CDR1 SGDLS, CDR2 YYNGEE. The CDR3 nucleotides read TGTGCCAGCAGCGAGAGCAACCTAGCGGGAAGCACCGGGGAGCTGTTTTTT. It is translated as CASSESNLAGSTGELFF.

The gene calls are TRBV7-3 and TRBJ2-1, with 8 bases identical to TRBD2. With 2 bases clipped from V and 7 bases from J, the junction kept 4 bases outside the gene matches. The CDR3 runs 14 residues. Germline V lookup: CDR1 SGHTA, CDR2 FQGTGA. CDR3 sequence (DNA): TGTGCCAGCAGCTTAGCGGGAGGAGGGAATGAGCAGTTCTTC. It translates to CASSLAGGGNEQFF.

A single count supports this clone. V is TRBV11-2 and J is TRBJ1-1; D uncertain. Trimming left V 2 bases short and J 0 bases short, with 7 bases between. CDR3 length equals 14 residues. Germline values: CDR1 SGHAT, CDR2 FQNNGV. CDR3 amino acids: CASSLTVLNTEAFF. DNA of the CDR3: TGTGCCAGCAGCTTAACAGTTTTGAACACTGAAGCTTTCTTT. The full variable domain, its missing parts supplied by reference TRBV11-2 and TRBJ1-1, is EAGVAQSPRYKIIEKRQSVAFWCNPISGHATLYWYQQILGQGPKLLIQFQNNGVVDDSQLPKDRFSAERLKGVDSTLKIQPAKLEDSAVYLCASSLTVLNTEAFFGQGTRLTVV.

The rearrangement uses TRBV6-5 and TRBJ1-2; tentative D call: TRBD1 (6 bases). Between the trimmed V and J ends, which lost 7 bases and 1 base, there was a span of 13 bases. Germline CDR1 is MNHEY and CDR2 is SVGAGI. The length of the CDR3 is 14 residues. The chain's CDR3 is CASNKQGSNYGYTF. In nucleotides, the CDR3 is TGTGCCAGCAATAAACAGGGAAGTAACTATGGCTACACCTTC.

This rearrangement joins TRBV28 to TRBJ1-4; 7 nucleotides agree with TRBD1. The CDR3 length is 19 residues. Germline assignment: CDR1 MDHEN and CDR2 SYDVKM. V shed 6 bases, J shed 5 bases, and the junction held 21 bases outside the gene matches. The CDR3 spells CASRPLPDRVTVRNEKLFF. The CDR3 DNA reads as TGTGCCAGCAGGCCCTTACCTGACAGGGTAACGGTTCGGAATGAAAAACTGTTTTTT. The entire variable domain, with the rest obtained from reference TRBV28 and TRBJ1-4, is as follows: DVKVTQSSRYLVKRTGEKVFLECVQDMDHENMFWYRQDPGLGLRLIYFSYDVKMKEKGDIPEGYSVSREKKERFSLILESASTNQTSMYLCASRPLPDRVTVRNEKLFFGSGTQLSVL.

The chain is built from TRBV2 and TRBJ2-7; 8 bases are shared with TRBD1. The CDR3 runs 16 residues. V lost 5 bases, J lost 7 bases, and 16 bases stayed unmatched. CDR1 is SNHLY and CDR2 is FYNNEI in the germline V gene. CDR3 loop: CASSFHRDRSGREQYF. CDR3 bases: TGTGCCAGCAGTTTTCACCGGGACAGGAGTGGAAGGGAGCAGTACTTC.

The chain has TRBV5-8 and TRBJ2-7; D is ambiguous. Germline values: CDR1 SGHTS, CDR2 YDEGEE. This CDR3 has 12 amino acids. V was shortened by 5 bases and J by 6 bases, with 12 bases between the two germline ends. CDR3 in DNA: TGTGCCAGCAGTCAGATAGCACTCGAGCAGTACTTC. It translates to CASSQIALEQYF.

This chain uses TRBV21-1 with TRBJ2-5; the D segment call TRBD1 is taken from the table without a DNA check. TRBV21-1 has pseudogene status. The CDR3 totals 15 residues. The CDR3 DNA is TGTGCCAGCAGCAATTACGGACAGGCTAAAGAGACCCAGTACTTC. Its translation: CASSNYGQAKETQYF.

The CDR3 DNA reads as TGTGCCAGCAGCCAAATACCGGGACTAGCTGTCACCGGGGAGCTGTTTTTT. The encoded protein is CASSQIPGLAVTGELFF. The chain is built from TRBV11-2 and TRBJ2-2, with 9 bases matching TRBD2. Germline lookup yields CDR1 SGHAT and CDR2 FQNNGV. The CDR3 sequence is 17 residues long. V dropped 5 bases and J dropped 4; count of bases not matched to a gene: 11.

The V and J genes are TRBV7-6 and TRBJ2-2, with D perhaps matching TRBD1 (6 bases). Between the trimmed V and J ends, which lost 6 bases and 3 bases, there was a span of 8 bases. The germline CDR1 and CDR2 sequences are SGHVS and FNYEAQ. The CDR3 spans 13 residues. The CDR3 loop is CASRGGDTGELFF. The CDR3 DNA follows: TGTGCCAGCAGAGGGGGAGACACCGGGGAGCTGTTTTTT.

The chain recombines TRBV5-5 with TRBJ1-5; 7 positions match TRBD1. CDR1 and CDR2 from the germline V gene are SGHKS and YYEKEE (reference sequence). The CDR3 contains 14 residues. The trim removed 4 bases at V and 7 bases at J, leaving 8 bases unmatched. The CDR3 DNA reads TGTGCCAGCAGCACTCAGGGGGGAAGCCAGCCCCAGCATTTT. Translating it yields CASSTQGGSQPQHF.

This clone came up a few times. This CDR3 reads CASSLGQIKETQYF. DNA of the CDR3: TGTGCCAGCAGCTTGGGGCAGATAAAAGAGACCCAGTACTTC. The chain carries TRBV5-6 and TRBJ2-5; D ambiguous. CDR1 SGHDT and CDR2 YYEEEE come from the germline V gene. The germline V and J ends were trimmed by 0 bases and 3 bases, with 9 bases remaining between them. This CDR3 is built from 14 residues.

The chain has TRBV5-1 and TRBJ1-2, with TRBD1 matching 12 bases. With V trimmed by 5 bases and J by 4 bases, 9 bases remained unmatched. The CDR3 is 16 residues long. Germline CDR1 and CDR2: SGHRS and YFSETQ. The CDR3 sequence is CASSLPGTGGVYGYTF. CDR3 bases: TGCGCCAGCAGTCTCCCCGGGACAGGGGGCGTCTATGGCTACACCTTC.

The V call is TRBV9, the J call TRBJ2-7; D is ambiguous. V dropped 3 bases and J dropped 1 base, with 5 bases sitting between them. Germline V CDR1 and CDR2: SGDLS, YYNGEE. The CDR3 extends over 12 amino acids. The CDR3 protein is CASSGGSYEQYF. CDR3 bases: TGTGCCAGCAGCGGAGGTTCCTACGAGCAGTACTTC.

The rearrangement links TRBV5-1 to TRBJ2-5; TRBD2 matches 9 bases. Trimming took 1 base from V and 3 from J; bases not matched to a gene: 4. The CDR3 totals 15 residues. Germline values: CDR1 SGHRS, CDR2 YFSETQ. CDR3 coding DNA: TGCGCCAGCAGCTTGATGCCTAGCGGGAAAGAGACCCAGTACTTC. Amino acids: CASSLMPSGKETQYF.

This chain joins TRBV30 and TRBJ2-1, with TRBD2 matching 11 bases. V lost 3 bases and J lost 3; bases outside the gene matches: 4. Germline V gene sequence: CDR1 GTSNPN, CDR2 SVGIG (reference sequence). This CDR3 has 15 amino acids. The CDR3 DNA reads as TGTGCCTGGAGGCCTACTAGCGGGAGCTACAATGAGCAGTTCTTC. Residues: CAWRPTSGSYNEQFF.

This sequence joins TRBV5-1 and TRBJ2-5; 7 positions match TRBD1. The length of the CDR3 is 13 residues. The V segment lost 4 bases and the J segment 5 bases; nucleotides outside the gene matches: 5. Germline V gives CDR1 SGHRS, CDR2 YFSETQ. CDR3 region: CASSRTGAETQYF. As DNA, the CDR3 is TGCGCCAGCAGCAGAACAGGGGCGGAGACCCAGTACTTC.

The chain uses TRBV30 and TRBJ1-2; D remains ambiguous. This CDR3 has 11 residues. Germline lookup yields CDR1 GTSNPN and CDR2 SVGIG (reference sequence). Trimming left V 1 base short and J 4 bases short, with 4 bases between. Written as DNA, the CDR3 is TGTGCCTGGAGTGAGCGCTATGGCTACACCTTC. Protein: CAWSERYGYTF.

The chain combines TRBV5-1 with TRBJ2-5; TRBD2 matches at 15 bases. Germline assignment: CDR1 SGHRS and CDR2 YFSETQ. With V trimmed by 2 bases and J by 5 bases, 4 bases remained unmatched. The CDR3 extends over 16 amino acids. The CDR3 is CASSLGLAGGPETQYF. In DNA form, the CDR3 reads TGCGCCAGCAGCTTAGGACTAGCGGGAGGGCCGGAGACCCAGTACTTC.

CDR3: CASSRGGADYGYTF. CDR3 in DNA: TGTGCCAGCTCACGAGGGGGCGCGGATTACGGCTACACCTTC. The rearrangement uses TRBV18 and TRBJ1-2, with TRBD1 matching 7 bases. The ends lost 4 bases at V and 8 bases at J; junction bases unmatched: 10. Germline CDR1 and CDR2: KGHSH and LQKENI. The length of the CDR3 is 14 residues.

This clone was found a few times. The CDR3: CASSREGASTEAFF. CDR3 bases: TGTGCCAGCTCACGAGAGGGGGCGAGCACTGAAGCTTTCTTT. The chain carries TRBV18 and TRBJ1-1; TRBD1 matches at 7 bases. V lost 4 bases to trimming and J lost 4 bases; unmatched junction nucleotides: 6. The CDR3 is made up of 14 amino acids. Germline CDR1 and CDR2: KGHSH and LQKENI.

V is TRBV4-2 and J is TRBJ2-1, with 8 bases matching TRBD2. The ends lost 0 bases at V and 0 bases at J; junction bases unmatched: 10. CDR3 size: 19 residues. Per the germline V gene, CDR1 is LGHNA and CDR2 is YNFKEQ. The CDR3 is CASSQDTSPGGGSYNEQFF. The CDR3, as DNA: TGTGCCAGCAGCCAAGATACAAGCCCGGGGGGGGGCTCCTACAATGAGCAGTTCTTC.

J is TRBJ2-1 and V is TRBV14; TRBD2 agrees at 11 bases. The CDR3 spans 16 residues. Germline lookup yields CDR1 SGHDN and CDR2 FVKESK. Trimming cost V 4 bases and J 0 bases; bases outside gene matches: 2. CDR3 nucleotides: TGTGCCAGCAGCCCGGGACTAGCGGACTCCTACAATGAGCAGTTCTTC. Amino acids: CASSPGLADSYNEQFF. Based on the CDR3 plus reference TRBV14 and TRBJ2-1, the full variable domain is EAGVTQFPSHSVIEKGQTVTLRCDPISGHDNLYWYRRVMGKEIKFLLHFVKESKQDESGMPNNRFLAERTGGTYSTLKVQPAELEDSGVYFCASSPGLADSYNEQFFGPGTRLTVL.

V and J are TRBV5-6 and TRBJ2-1; TRBD2 agrees at 9 bases. CDR1 and CDR2 from the germline V gene are SGHDT and YYEEEE. The CDR3 has 18 amino acids. V shed 1 base and J 0 bases; nucleotides not matched to a gene: 8. CDR3: CASSLYGREGRSYNEQFF. The CDR3 DNA sequence: TGTGCCAGCAGCTTGTACGGGCGGGAGGGCCGCTCCTACAATGAGCAGTTCTTC.

This clone was seen a few times. The chain is built from TRBV30 and TRBJ2-7; no firm D call. CDR1 is GTSNPN, CDR2 SVGIG, per germline (reference sequence). The CDR3 sequence is 13 residues long. Trimming pared 1 base from V and 3 bases from J, leaving 10 bases between. The CDR3 reads CAWSGTLFYEQYF. As DNA, the CDR3 is TGTGCCTGGAGTGGTACACTATTCTACGAGCAGTACTTC.

This clone showed up just a few times. The rearrangement links TRBV5-6 to TRBJ1-5; no clear D. Germline CDR1 and CDR2: SGHDT and YYEEEE. Trimming removed 0 bases from V and 3 bases from J, with 7 bases in between. The CDR3 is 14 amino acids. The CDR3 loop is CASSLGGANQPQHF. In DNA, the CDR3 is TGTGCCAGCAGCTTGGGAGGCGCCAATCAGCCCCAGCATTTT.

This clone was detected only once. This chain connects TRBV28 to TRBJ1-2; 7 bases are shared with TRBD1. V gave up 5 bases and J gave up 7 bases; unmatched junction bases: 7. The germline V gene has CDR1 MDHEN and CDR2 SYDVKM. The CDR3 is 13 residues long. CDR3 residues: CASSDRQGSGYTF. The CDR3 region has the DNA TGTGCCAGCAGTGACCGACAGGGTAGTGGCTACACCTTC.

This chain links TRBV6-1 with TRBJ1-2, with TRBD1 as a possible D gene (6 bases). Per germline, CDR1 MNHNS and CDR2 SASEGT. V gave up 5 bases and J gave up 3 bases, with 13 bases separating them. The CDR3 has 14 residues. CDR3 protein: CASSLQGQYYGYTF. Written as DNA, the CDR3 is TGTGCCAGCAGTCTCCAGGGGCAGTACTATGGCTACACCTTC.